This is a list of T cell receptor beta chains from one sample in a study of OX40 agonist ivuxolimab in advanced cancers. Sequenced by immunoSEQ multiplex PCR; TCRdb stores in-frame clones only, minus some. The table lists about 82,000 clones, 70% to 90% of them singletons. Sequenced material: CD4+ or CD8+ T cells sorted from blood, taken in a trial of the OX40 agonist ivuxolimab. The receptors were sampled from an adult with an advanced solid tumor such as melanoma, head and neck, liver or kidney cancer. Both conserved end residues are part of each CDR3. D genes are given only for firm matches. Clone size is shown for a subset of rows, as once, few, many or a class of expanded clone.

J	D	size	V	DNA	CDR3
TRBJ1-1	.	.	TRBV5-5	TGTGCCAGAACACGTAGGGACACTGAAGCTTTCTTT	CARTRRDTEAFF
TRBJ1-6	.	.	TRBV5-6	TGTGCCAGCAGCTTGCCGGGGAACAAGTATAATTCACCCCTCCACTTT	CASSLPGNKYNSPLHF
TRBJ2-5	TRBD2	.	TRBV27	TGTGCCAGCAGTTTTGGCGGGAGTCGAGAGACCCAGTACTTC	CASSFGGSRETQYF
TRBJ2-2	.	.	TRBV5-6	TGTGCCAGCAGCTTGGCGGCCGGGGAGCTGTTTTTT	CASSLAAGELFF
TRBJ2-1	.	.	TRBV28	TGTGCCAGTTGGGTGGGCAACAATGAGCAGTTCTTC	CASWVGNNEQFF
TRBJ2-2	TRBD1	.	TRBV29-1	TGCAGCGTTCAAAGACAGGGCGGCGGGGAGCTGTTTTTT	CSVQRQGGGELFF
TRBJ2-3	TRBD1	once	TRBV10-3	TGTGCCATCACTAAGGACAGGACCACAGATACGCAGTATTTT	CAITKDRTTDTQYF
TRBJ2-5	TRBD2	.	TRBV29-1	TGCAGCGTTGAATGGGCTAGCGGAAAAGAGACCCAGTACTTC	CSVEWASGKETQYF
TRBJ2-3	.	.	TRBV7-2	TGTGCCAGCAGCCCGTCGTGGGTAAGCACAGATACGCAGTATTTT	CASSPSWVSTDTQYF
TRBJ1-5	TRBD1	few	TRBV29-1	TGCAGCGTGGGGGACAGGGTGAGCAATCAGCCCCAGCATTTT	CSVGDRVSNQPQHF
TRBJ2-6	.	.	TRBV29-1	TGCAGCGTTGGCTCTGGGGCCAACGTCCTGACTTTC	CSVGSGANVLTF
TRBJ1-2	.	.	TRBV6-4	TGTGCCAGCAGCACCGACATTGACAGCTATGGCTACACCTTC	CASSTDIDSYGYTF
TRBJ2-2	.	.	TRBV5-6	TGTGCCAGCAGCTCGCCCGGGGGAACCGGGGAGCTGTTTTTT	CASSSPGGTGELFF
TRBJ1-1	.	.	TRBV7-2	TGTGCCAGCAGCCCCCGGGGGACTGAAGCTTTCTTT	CASSPRGTEAFF
TRBJ2-5	.	.	TRBV28	TGTGCCAGCAGAGATCAAGAGACCCAGTACTTC	CASRDQETQYF
TRBJ2-5	TRBD1	.	TRBV10-3	TGTGCCATCAGTGGGGGACAGGGGGAAGAGACCCAGTACTTC	CAISGGQGEETQYF
TRBJ2-3	.	.	TRBV7-9	TGTGCCAGCAGCGCGATGCTAGCAACAGATACGCAGTATTTT	CASSAMLATDTQYF
TRBJ2-3	.	.	TRBV21-1	TGTGCCAGCAGCACCCGTCACGGCACAGATACGCAGTATTTT	CASSTRHGTDTQYF
TRBJ2-1	.	.	TRBV6-5	TGTGCCAGCAGTTATGATCCCTCCAATGAGCAGTTCTTC	CASSYDPSNEQFF
TRBJ1-5	.	.	TRBV7-3	TGTGCCAGCAGCTCGTTCCCGGATCAGCCCCAGCATTTT	CASSSFPDQPQHF
TRBJ2-1	.	.	TRBV19	TGTGCCAGTAGTATTTACGCCGCTTCGGCAGGGAATTTAGGTGAGCAGTTCTTC	CASSIYAASAGNLGEQFF
TRBJ2-1	.	.	TRBV19	TGTGCCAGTAGTTTCTCGACTAGTCGGGATGAGCAGTTCTTC	CASSFSTSRDEQFF
TRBJ2-2	TRBD1	.	TRBV30	TGTGCCTGGAGCGGGACAGGGTGGGGGGAGCTGTTTTTT	CAWSGTGWGELFF
TRBJ2-1	.	.	TRBV5-1	TGCGCCAGCAGCACGGACAGAAAGAACAATGAGCAGTTCTTC	CASSTDRKNNEQFF
TRBJ2-7	TRBD2	.	TRBV11-2	TGTGCCAGCAGCTTAATTGGTAGCGGGAGCTACGAGCAGTACTTC	CASSLIGSGSYEQYF
TRBJ2-3	TRBD2	.	TRBV19	TGTGCCAGTAGACTCGTAAACCCGGGACTAGGCACAGATACGCAGTATTTT	CASRLVNPGLGTDTQYF
TRBJ1-2	.	.	TRBV23-1	TGCGCCAGCAGTCAAATGGGTAACTATGGCTACACCTTC	CASSQMGNYGYTF
TRBJ1-1	TRBD1	once	TRBV7-8	TGTGCCAGCAGCATCTCGGACAGGGAAAACACTGAAGCTTTCTTT	CASSISDRENTEAFF
TRBJ1-4	TRBD1	.	TRBV5-1	TGCGCCAGCAGCTGGGGGACAGGGGGCGCTTCTAATGAAAAACTGTTTTTT	CASSWGTGGASNEKLFF
TRBJ2-1	.	.	TRBV5-1	TGCGCCAGCAGCGGAAGGTACAATGAGCAGTTCTTC	CASSGRYNEQFF
TRBJ2-7	TRBD2	.	TRBV6-5	TGTGCCAGCACCCACCGTGGCGGGGGGTACTACGAGCAGTACTTC	CASTHRGGGYYEQYF
TRBJ1-2	TRBD1	.	TRBV9	TGTGCCAGCAGCTCAAGGACAGGGGGAAGACCAGAGGGCTACACCTTC	CASSSRTGGRPEGYTF
TRBJ2-3	TRBD2	once	TRBV11-2	TGTGCCAGCAGCATAGACCTAGCGGCTAGCACAGATACGCAGTATTTT	CASSIDLAASTDTQYF
TRBJ2-3	.	.	TRBV11-2	TGTGCCAGCAGCCGTCGGGACCCCAGCACAGATACGCAGTATTTT	CASSRRDPSTDTQYF
TRBJ2-7	.	.	TRBV6-1	TGTGCCAGCACCCTGGGGACTGTCACCTACGAGCAGTACTTC	CASTLGTVTYEQYF
TRBJ2-3	.	once	TRBV9	TGTGCCAGCAGCGTAGGAGCGAAGCCAGGGGGGGCAGATACGCAGTATTTT	CASSVGAKPGGADTQYF
TRBJ2-2	TRBD1	.	TRBV7-3	TGTGCCAGTACCCGGGACAGGGGGACGGGGGAGCTGTTTTTT	CASTRDRGTGELFF
TRBJ2-7	TRBD1	.	TRBV4-3	TGCGCCAGCAGCCAAGACGCGACAGGGAACTCCTACGAGCAGTACTTC	CASSQDATGNSYEQYF
TRBJ1-4	.	.	TRBV28	TGTGCCAGCAGTAGCCCTAGGGACATTGGGCCGTTTTTT	CASSSPRDIGPFF
TRBJ1-3	.	.	TRBV5-1	TGCGCCAGCAGCCATGGGACGGACGGAAACACCATATATTTT	CASSHGTDGNTIYF
TRBJ2-5	.	.	TRBV9	TGTGCCAGCAGCGTAGGTGCTAGGGCCCAAGAGACCCAGTACTTC	CASSVGARAQETQYF
TRBJ1-4	TRBD1	.	TRBV28	TGTGCCAGCAGTCAGGGGGGGAGCGAAAAACTGTTTTTT	CASSQGGSEKLFF
TRBJ1-1	.	.	TRBV28	TGTGCCAGCAGTTTACCCGGAACTGAAGCTTTCTTT	CASSLPGTEAFF
TRBJ2-2	TRBD2	.	TRBV29-1	TGCAGCGTTGAGTTTGCGGGAGGACAGACCGGGGAGCTGTTTTTT	CSVEFAGGQTGELFF
TRBJ2-7	.	.	TRBV28	TGTGCCGCCCGGGACTCCGTCTACGAGCAGTACTTC	CAARDSVYEQYF
TRBJ2-6	.	.	TRBV6-6	TGTGCCAGCAGTTCCCATACAGACTCTGGGGCCAACGTCCTGACTTTC	CASSSHTDSGANVLTF
TRBJ1-4	.	once	TRBV4-3	TGCGCCAGCAGCCAAGATTACCCGGTACACCCAACTAATGAAAAACTGTTTTTT	CASSQDYPVHPTNEKLFF